This T cell receptor beta chain was sequenced for a study of cytomegalovirus exposure and HLA in healthy donors. Study summary: A prior analysis found 90 million to 120 million unique TCR beta sequences from 170 million or so T cells. The study, taken as a whole, reports: Reports indicated that the classifier achieved high specificity and sensitivity in diagnosing cytomegalovirus status.

This clone has only a few counts. Antigen: not known. With 60 Vbeta and 13 Jbeta primers, the PCR was carried out. In the authors' workflow: Later work found tens of millions of unique TCR beta chains, with 9.5 million to 14 million shared. TCRdb's table, derived via immunoSEQ multiplex PCR, lists solely in-frame clones and lacks some. V and J calls and clone size are copied from that table; D and trimming were computed from the DNA. The top ten clones hold roughly 2.9% of a sample with about 170,000 clones, about 62% of them seen once. The germline V and J ends were trimmed by 8 bases and 8 bases, with 13 bases remaining between them. Germline CDR1 reads MNHNS; CDR2 reads SASEGT. CDR3 length: 12 residues.

Sequenced: PBMCs. V is TRBV6-1 and J is TRBJ2-4; D might be TRBD2 (5 bases). The sequence was collected from a man aged 40-49 years in good health and CMV-seronegative. Here the CDR3 reads CASSGGRDIQYF. The CDR3 coding sequence is TGTGCCAGCTCCGGCGGGCGGGACATTCAGTACTTC.